The TCR beta chain described here comes from a study of somatic mutations in cytotoxic T cells in rheumatoid arthritis (dated by TCRdb to about 2017). Study-level background: Before any treatment started and right after they were diagnosed, patients gave peripheral blood samples (roughly 32 ml EDTA). A total of around 65 rheumatoid arthritis patients and 15 to 20 healthy controls underwent TCRB deep sequencing. Patient and control groups had essentially identical median ages. A FACSAria II or Sony SH800 was used to flow-sort some V beta antibody-stained T-cell populations at nearly 100% purity, and TCRB sequencing was also done on sorted V beta1+ cells. In newly diagnosed rheumatoid arthritis without treatment, the study examined if expanded CD8+ T-cell clones harbor somatic mutations, relying on TCRB deep sequencing to characterize clonality.

TCRB CDR3 sequencing used the immunoSEQ assay on genomic DNA. The original methods were these. When patient CD8+ clones exceeding 1% were checked against published virus-specific TCRB sequences, only a few matched. The analyses included only productive TCRB rearrangements. Clonality was calculated as a Shannon entropy-based productive clonality index, and a clone was defined by a unique TCRB CDR3 sequence. Repertoire overlap for a pair of samples was computed from each clone's template counts relative to total templates per sample. A correlation with a Spearman r of about 0.57 was found between V-gene usage by flow cytometry and V-gene usage by TCRB sequencing. What TCRdb holds here is the immuneACCESS table cut down to in-frame rearrangements. Part of the clones is not present; checked against another copy, under half of the missing clones reflect an unresolved V gene, and the others are unexplained. V, J and clone size are taken as reported in that table, and D and trimming were inferred from the DNA itself. This sample holds roughly 13,000 clones; 82% were observed only once. The ten largest clones capture just under 30% of the sample.

Trimming takes 4 bases from V and 3 bases from J, and the germline ends sit 10 bases apart. Via the germline V gene (reference sequence), CDR1 is SEHNR and CDR2 FQNEAQ. The CDR3, cysteine through phenylalanine, is 13 amino acids long. The entry retains the CDR3 DNA only, 39 bases that are in frame from base 1. Flow cytometry confirmed the purity of CD4+ and CD8+ cells that had been isolated by positive magnetic bead selection on an AutoMACS. Clonal expansions were first screened by flow cytometry with a TCR V beta antibody panel, then characterized by TCRB deep sequencing of sorted CD8+ fractions. Isolation of peripheral blood mononuclear cells was done through Ficoll-Paque PLUS density gradient separation. Nucleospin Tissue or Tissue XS kits were used to extract DNA from CD4-enriched, CD8-enriched or PBMC samples, and a Qubit 2.0 fluorometer was used for quantification. Overall results and qualifications from the work: Rheumatoid arthritis patients and age-matched healthy controls did not significantly differ in CD8+ T-cell clonality. The expanded CD8+ clones had unknown antigen targets, and not appearing in virus-specific databases did not rule out that they were virus-specific. An increase of CD8+ clonality with age was seen in patients (Spearman r ~ 0.45) but not in healthy controls. In about an eighth of the roughly 60 patients the largest CD8+ clone exceeded 20% of CD8+ cells, and several identical CD8+ TCRB sequences were shared between blood and synovial fluid. The slight underrepresentation of TRBV07 in patients was not corrected for multiple comparisons.

In this sample, this clone turned up a few times. This clone's antigen is unknown. No base-level quality is on record; no much larger clone is a single base apart. This clonotype was obtained from an adult with rheumatoid arthritis. The V and J genes are TRBV7-9 and TRBJ2-7; the D gene is perhaps TRBD1, from 5 matching bases. Sequenced input: CD8+ T cells sorted from blood. The DNA sequence reads TGTGCCAGCAGCTACGACAGCTTCTACGAGCAGTACTTC. This yields the protein CASSYDSFYEQYF. The full variable domain, completed from the reference TRBV7-9 and TRBJ2-7 proteins outside the CDR3, reads DTGVSQNPRHKITKRGQNVTFRCDPISEHNRLYWYRQTLGQGPEFLTYFQNEAQLEKSRLLSDRFSAERPKGSFSTLEIQRTEQGDSAMYLCASSYDSFYEQYFGPGTRLTVT.